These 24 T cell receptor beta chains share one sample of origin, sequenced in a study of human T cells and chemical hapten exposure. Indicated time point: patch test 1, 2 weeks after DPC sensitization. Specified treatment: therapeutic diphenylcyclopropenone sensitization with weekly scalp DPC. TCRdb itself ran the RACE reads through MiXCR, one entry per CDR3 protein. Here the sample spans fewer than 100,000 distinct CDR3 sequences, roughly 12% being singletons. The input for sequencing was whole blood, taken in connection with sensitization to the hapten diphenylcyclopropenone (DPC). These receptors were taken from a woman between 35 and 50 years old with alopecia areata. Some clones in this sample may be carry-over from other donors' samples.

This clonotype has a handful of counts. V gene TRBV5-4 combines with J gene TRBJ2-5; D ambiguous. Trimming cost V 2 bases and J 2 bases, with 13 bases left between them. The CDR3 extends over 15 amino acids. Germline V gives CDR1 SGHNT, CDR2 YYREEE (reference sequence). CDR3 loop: CASSFGAARQETQYF. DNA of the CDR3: TGTGCCAGCAGCTTTGGTGCAGCAAGACAAGAGACCCAGTACTTC.

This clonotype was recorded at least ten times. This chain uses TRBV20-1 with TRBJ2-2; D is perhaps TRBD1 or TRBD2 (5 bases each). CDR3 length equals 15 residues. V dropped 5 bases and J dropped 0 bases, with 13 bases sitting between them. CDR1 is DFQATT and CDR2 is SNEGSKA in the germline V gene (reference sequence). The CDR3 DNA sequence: TGCAGTGCTCGCCGGGACCAACCGAACACCGGGGAGCTGTTTTTT. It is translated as CSARRDQPNTGELFF.

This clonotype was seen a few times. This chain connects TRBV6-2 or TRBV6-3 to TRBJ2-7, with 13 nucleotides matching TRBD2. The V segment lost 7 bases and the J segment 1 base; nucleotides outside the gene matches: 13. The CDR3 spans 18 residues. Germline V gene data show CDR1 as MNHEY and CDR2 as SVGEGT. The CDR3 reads CASIKGLAGVARSYEQYF. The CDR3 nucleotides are TGTGCCAGCATCAAAGGACTAGCGGGAGTGGCGCGTTCCTACGAGCAGTACTTC.

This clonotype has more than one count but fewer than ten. In DNA form, the CDR3 reads TGTGCCAGCAGCGCTCAACAGGGGAATGAGCAGTTCTTC. It encodes CASSAQQGNEQFF. The chain combines TRBV7-2 with TRBJ2-1, with TRBD1 matching 7 bases. The V gene end was trimmed by 5 bases and the J gene end by 7 bases; junction bases not matched to a gene: 5. CDR1 and CDR2 (germline): SGHTA, FQGNSA. The CDR3 spans 13 residues.

CDR3 protein: CASGATGTDTQYF. CDR3 DNA sequence: TGTGCCAGCGGTGCCACGGGGACAGATACGCAGTATTTT. The V gene is TRBV6-2 or TRBV6-3, the J gene TRBJ2-3, with D perhaps TRBD2 (5 bases). Between the trimmed V and J ends, which lost 8 bases and 3 bases, there was a span of 12 bases. Germline loops: CDR1 MNHEY, CDR2 SVGEGT. The CDR3 contains 13 residues.

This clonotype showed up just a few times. The CDR3 bases are TGTGCCAGCAGCGCCCGGGCCCCCCATGCCGAGCAGTACTTC. It encodes CASSARAPHAEQYF. The chain recombines TRBV9 with TRBJ2-7; D remains ambiguous. This CDR3 has 14 amino acids. Trimming took 3 bases from V and 6 from J, leaving 16 bases between them. Germline-derived CDR1 and CDR2 are SGDLS and YYNGEE. Variable domain in full (rest from reference TRBV9 and TRBJ2-7): DSGVTQTPKHLITATGQRVTLRCSPRSGDLSVYWYQQSLDQGLQFLIQYYNGEERAKGNILERFSAQQFPDLHSELNLSSLELGDSALYFCASSARAPHAEQYFGPGTRLTVT.

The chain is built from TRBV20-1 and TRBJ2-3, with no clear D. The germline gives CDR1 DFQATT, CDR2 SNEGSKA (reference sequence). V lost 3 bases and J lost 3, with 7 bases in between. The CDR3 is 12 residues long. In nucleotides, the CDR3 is TGCAGTGCTAGCACGCCTACAGATACGCAGTATTTT. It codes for CSASTPTDTQYF.

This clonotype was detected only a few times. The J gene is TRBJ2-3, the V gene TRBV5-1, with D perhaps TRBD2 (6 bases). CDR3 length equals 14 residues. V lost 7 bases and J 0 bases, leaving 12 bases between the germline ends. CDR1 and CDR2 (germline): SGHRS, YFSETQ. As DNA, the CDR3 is TGCGCCAGCGGGTCTAGCGACAGCACAGATACGCAGTATTTT. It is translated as CASGSSDSTDTQYF.

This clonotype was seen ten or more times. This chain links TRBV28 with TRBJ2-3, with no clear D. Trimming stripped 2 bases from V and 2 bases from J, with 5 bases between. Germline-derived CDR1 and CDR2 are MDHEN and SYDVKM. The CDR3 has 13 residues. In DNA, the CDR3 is TGTGCCAGCAGTTTACCTCCCACAGATACGCAGTATTTT. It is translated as CASSLPPTDTQYF.

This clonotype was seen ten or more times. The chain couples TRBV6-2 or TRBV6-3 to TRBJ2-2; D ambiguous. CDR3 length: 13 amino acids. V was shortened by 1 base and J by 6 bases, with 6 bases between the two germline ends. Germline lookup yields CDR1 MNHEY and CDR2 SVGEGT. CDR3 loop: CASSYYSPGELFF. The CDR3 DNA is TGTGCCAGCAGTTACTATTCCCCCGGGGAGCTGTTTTTT.

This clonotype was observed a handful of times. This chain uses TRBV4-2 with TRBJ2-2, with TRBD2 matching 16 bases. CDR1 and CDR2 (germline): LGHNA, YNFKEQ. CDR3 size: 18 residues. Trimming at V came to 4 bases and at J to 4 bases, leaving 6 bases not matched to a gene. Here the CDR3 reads CASSPPGLAGGGTGELFF. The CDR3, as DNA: TGTGCCAGCAGCCCTCCGGGACTAGCGGGAGGGGGCACCGGGGAGCTGTTTTTT.

The CDR3: CASSYTGKGTEAFF. CDR3 coding DNA: TGTGCCAGCAGTTACACGGGGAAGGGCACTGAAGCTTTCTTT. V and J are TRBV6-5 and TRBJ1-1; D is uncertain. The germline V gene encodes CDR1 MNHEY and CDR2 SVGAGI. The CDR3 consists of 14 residues. V was shortened by 2 bases and J by 4 bases, with 11 bases between the two germline ends.

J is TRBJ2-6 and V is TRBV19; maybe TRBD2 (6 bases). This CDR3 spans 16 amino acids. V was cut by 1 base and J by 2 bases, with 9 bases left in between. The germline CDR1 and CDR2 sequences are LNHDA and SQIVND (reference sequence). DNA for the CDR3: TGTGCCAGTAGTATAGGCGCGGGGACTGGGGCCAACGTCCTGACTTTC. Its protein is CASSIGAGTGANVLTF.

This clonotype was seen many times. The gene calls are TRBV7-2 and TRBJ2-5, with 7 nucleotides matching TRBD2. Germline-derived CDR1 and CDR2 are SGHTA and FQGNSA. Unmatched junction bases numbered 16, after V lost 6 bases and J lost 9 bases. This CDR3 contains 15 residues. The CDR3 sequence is CASRERGGGWGAQYF. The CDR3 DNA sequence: TGTGCCAGCAGAGAGCGGGGCGGCGGCTGGGGGGCCCAGTACTTC.

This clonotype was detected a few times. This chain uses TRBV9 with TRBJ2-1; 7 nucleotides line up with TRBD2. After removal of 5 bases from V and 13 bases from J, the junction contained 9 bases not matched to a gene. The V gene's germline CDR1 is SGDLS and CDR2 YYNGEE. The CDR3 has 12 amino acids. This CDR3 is CASSGTNGYQFF. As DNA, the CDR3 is TGTGCCAGCAGTGGGACTAACGGGTACCAGTTCTTC. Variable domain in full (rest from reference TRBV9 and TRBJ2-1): DSGVTQTPKHLITATGQRVTLRCSPRSGDLSVYWYQQSLDQGLQFLIQYYNGEERAKGNILERFSAQQFPDLHSELNLSSLELGDSALYFCASSGTNGYQFFGPGTRLTVL.

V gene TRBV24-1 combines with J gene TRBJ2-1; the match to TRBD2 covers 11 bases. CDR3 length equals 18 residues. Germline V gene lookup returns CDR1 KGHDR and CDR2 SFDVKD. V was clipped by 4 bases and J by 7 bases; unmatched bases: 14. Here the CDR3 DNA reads TGTGCCACCAGTGACCCTAAACCCGGGACTAGCGGTAGAAATGAGCAGTTCTTC. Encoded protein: CATSDPKPGTSGRNEQFF.

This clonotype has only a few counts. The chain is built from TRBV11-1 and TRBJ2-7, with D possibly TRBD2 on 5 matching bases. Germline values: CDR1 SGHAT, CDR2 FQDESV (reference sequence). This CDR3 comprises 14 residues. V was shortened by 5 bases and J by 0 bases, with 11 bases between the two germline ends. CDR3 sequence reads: CASSLLGPSYEQYF. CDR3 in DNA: TGTGCCAGCAGCCTACTAGGACCCTCCTACGAGCAGTACTTC.

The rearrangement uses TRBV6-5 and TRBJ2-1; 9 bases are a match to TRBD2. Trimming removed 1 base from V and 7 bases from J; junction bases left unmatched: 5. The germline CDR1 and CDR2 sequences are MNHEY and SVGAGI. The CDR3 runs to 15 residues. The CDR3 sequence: CASSYYGTSRNEQFF. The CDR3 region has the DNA TGTGCCAGCAGTTACTACGGGACTAGCAGGAATGAGCAGTTCTTC.

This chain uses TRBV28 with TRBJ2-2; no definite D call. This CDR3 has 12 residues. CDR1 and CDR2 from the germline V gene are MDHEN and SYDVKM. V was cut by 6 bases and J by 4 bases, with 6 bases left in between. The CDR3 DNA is TGTGCCAGCAGCCGGGTCACCGGGGAGCTGTTTTTT. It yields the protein CASSRVTGELFF.

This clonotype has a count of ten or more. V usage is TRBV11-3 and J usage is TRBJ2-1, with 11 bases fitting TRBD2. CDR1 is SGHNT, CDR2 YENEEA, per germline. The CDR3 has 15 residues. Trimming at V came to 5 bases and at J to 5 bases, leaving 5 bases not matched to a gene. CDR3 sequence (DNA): TGTGCCAGCAGCCTCGGACTAGCGGGTCACAATGAGCAGTTCTTC. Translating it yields CASSLGLAGHNEQFF.

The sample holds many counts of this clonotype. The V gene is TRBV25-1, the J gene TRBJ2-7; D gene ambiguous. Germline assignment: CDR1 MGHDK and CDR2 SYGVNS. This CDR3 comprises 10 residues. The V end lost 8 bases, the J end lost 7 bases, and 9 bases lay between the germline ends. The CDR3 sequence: CASGAVEQYF. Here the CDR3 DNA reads TGTGCCAGCGGCGCCGTGGAGCAGTACTTC.

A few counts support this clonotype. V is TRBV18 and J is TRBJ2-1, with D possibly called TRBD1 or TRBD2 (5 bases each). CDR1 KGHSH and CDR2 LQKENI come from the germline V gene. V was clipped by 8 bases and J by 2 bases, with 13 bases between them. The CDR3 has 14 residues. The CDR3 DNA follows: TGTGCCAGCCGCCGGGACGGAACCTACAATGAGCAGTTCTTC. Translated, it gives CASRRDGTYNEQFF.

CDR3 coding DNA: TGTGCCAGCAGCTTAGCTAGGACCCTGGGCACCGGGGAGCTGTTTTTT. It translates to CASSLARTLGTGELFF. The V gene is TRBV7-2, the J gene TRBJ2-2; the D is unclear. CDR3 length equals 16 residues. CDR1 and CDR2 from the germline V gene are SGHTA and FQGNSA. The germline V and J ends were trimmed by 0 bases and 4 bases, with 12 bases remaining between them.

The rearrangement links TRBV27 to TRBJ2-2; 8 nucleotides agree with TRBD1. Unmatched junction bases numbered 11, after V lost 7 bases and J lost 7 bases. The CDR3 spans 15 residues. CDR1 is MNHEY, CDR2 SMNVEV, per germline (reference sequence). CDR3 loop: CASTRRTGLGGELFF. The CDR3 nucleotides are TGTGCCAGCACCCGCCGGACAGGGCTTGGCGGGGAGCTGTTTTTT.